These 21 T cell receptor beta chains came from one sample sequenced in a study of blood T cell repertoires in COVID-19. Profiled with immunoSEQ multiplex PCR; TCRdb holds only in-frame clones, not every one. The sample holds 55,000 to 85,000 clones; approximately 77% are singletons and the top ten take roughly 0.83%. Material: peripheral blood. Receptors originate from a woman in her seventies with acute or convalescent COVID-19.

The rearrangement uses TRBV2 and TRBJ2-1; 7 nucleotides align to TRBD2. After removal of 7 bases from V and 5 bases from J, the junction contained 8 bases not matched to a gene. The germline gives CDR1 SNHLY, CDR2 FYNNEI. The CDR3 has 14 amino acids. The CDR3 region is CASTSWGGNNEQFF. The CDR3 DNA reads as TGTGCCAGCACGTCCTGGGGGGGTAACAATGAGCAGTTCTTC.

The chain couples TRBV6-6 to TRBJ2-2; 9 positions match TRBD2. Per the germline V gene, CDR1 is MNHNY and CDR2 is SVGAGI (reference sequence). CDR3 length equals 16 residues. Unmatched junction bases numbered 8, after V lost 5 bases and J lost 4 bases. The CDR3 loop reads CASSHPGLAATGELFF. The CDR3 bases are TGTGCCAGCAGTCACCCGGGACTAGCAGCCACCGGGGAGCTGTTTTTT.

The rearrangement joins TRBV7-9 to TRBJ2-7; D unresolved. The V gene's germline CDR1 is SEHNR and CDR2 FQNEAQ (reference sequence). Trimming left V 5 bases short and J 1 base short, with 3 bases between. The length of the CDR3 is 11 residues. CDR3 residues: CASSTSYEQYF. CDR3 DNA: TGTGCCAGCAGCACTTCCTACGAGCAGTACTTC.

The J gene is TRBJ1-2, the V gene TRBV3-1 (or the pseudogene TRBV3-2); D is uncertain. The CDR3 is made up of 14 amino acids. V was pared by 4 bases and J by 1 base, with 10 bases between. Germline CDR1 LGHDT, CDR2 YNNKEL (reference sequence). CDR3 sequence: CASSLAGGNYGYTF. The CDR3 nucleotides are TGTGCCAGCAGCCTTGCAGGTGGTAACTATGGCTACACCTTC.

The chain links TRBV9 to TRBJ2-1, with 8 bases aligning to TRBD2. With V trimmed by 6 bases and J by 5 bases, 4 bases remained unmatched. The CDR3 length is 13 residues. Germline-derived CDR1 and CDR2 are SGDLS and YYNGEE. The chain's CDR3 is CASTGLDNNEQFF. CDR3 sequence (DNA): TGTGCCAGCACGGGACTAGATAACAATGAGCAGTTCTTC. Using reference TRBV9 and TRBJ2-1 for the parts outside the CDR3, the full variable domain is DSGVTQTPKHLITATGQRVTLRCSPRSGDLSVYWYQQSLDQGLQFLIQYYNGEERAKGNILERFSAQQFPDLHSELNLSSLELGDSALYFCASTGLDNNEQFFGPGTRLTVL.

This clone came up once. The chain recombines TRBV5-4 with TRBJ1-2; the D gene is possibly TRBD1 (5 bases). Trimming stripped 0 bases from V and 0 bases from J, with 6 bases between. CDR3 length equals 14 residues. Germline V gives CDR1 SGHNT, CDR2 YYREEE (reference sequence). CDR3 in amino acids: CASSLGGANYGYTF. The CDR3 nucleotides are TGTGCCAGCAGCTTGGGGGGGGCTAACTATGGCTACACCTTC.

J is TRBJ1-1 and V is TRBV30; tentatively, D is TRBD1 (5 bases). Per germline, CDR1 GTSNPN and CDR2 SVGIG (reference sequence). V dropped 2 bases and J dropped 5 bases, with 18 bases sitting between them. The CDR3 has 15 amino acids. The chain's CDR3 is CAWSPSGGGWTEAFF. In nucleotides, the CDR3 is TGTGCCTGGAGTCCCTCGGGGGGGGGTTGGACTGAAGCTTTCTTT.

This rearrangement joins TRBV5-1 to TRBJ2-1; 10 nucleotides agree with TRBD2. Germline V gives CDR1 SGHRS, CDR2 YFSETQ. The V gene end was trimmed by 8 bases and the J gene end by 3 bases; junction bases not matched to a gene: 5. The CDR3 is 14 residues long. CDR3 sequence reads: CASSSGRNYNEQFF. For the CDR3, the DNA is TGCGCCAGTTCTAGCGGGAGAAACTACAATGAGCAGTTCTTC.

The gene calls are TRBV9 and TRBJ1-1, with a possible D match to TRBD1 (5 bases). Germline loops: CDR1 SGDLS, CDR2 YYNGEE. The length of the CDR3 is 15 residues. The germline V and J ends were trimmed by 3 bases and 4 bases, with 16 bases remaining between them. The CDR3 DNA follows: TGTGCCAGCAGCGCTACCCCCTTGGGGGGCACTGAAGCTTTCTTT. Protein product: CASSATPLGGTEAFF.

The J gene is TRBJ1-2, the V gene TRBV6-2 or TRBV6-3, with a tentative D call TRBD1 (6 bases). Per germline, CDR1 MNHEY and CDR2 SVGEGT. V was cut by 6 bases and J by 6 bases, with 17 bases left in between. CDR3 length: 14 residues. The CDR3 region is CASSPVPDSDGYTF. The CDR3 nucleotides are TGTGCCAGCAGCCCAGTACCGGACAGTGATGGCTACACCTTC.

This chain uses TRBV3-1 (or the pseudogene TRBV3-2) with TRBJ1-1; D gene uncertain. The CDR3 is made up of 14 amino acids. The V gene's germline CDR1 is LGHDT and CDR2 YNNKEL (reference sequence). V lost 1 base to trimming and J lost 8 bases, with 14 bases between them. The CDR3 sequence: CASSQAFVWQEAFF. CDR3 in DNA: TGTGCCAGCAGCCAAGCGTTTGTGTGGCAGGAAGCTTTCTTT.

The chain is built from TRBV5-1 and TRBJ2-1, with 9 bases identical to TRBD1. Germline V gene data show CDR1 as SGHRS and CDR2 as YFSETQ. V was pared by 4 bases and J by 5 bases, with 7 bases of the junction left unmatched. There are 15 residues in the CDR3. The CDR3 bases are TGCGCCAGCAGCCTGGCGGGACAGGGAAACAATGAGCAGTTCTTC. Its protein product is CASSLAGQGNNEQFF.

This clone was seen once. The chain combines TRBV7-9 with TRBJ1-5; D call uncertain. This CDR3 is built from 14 residues. Trimming pared 5 bases from V and 0 bases from J, leaving 8 bases between. Germline values: CDR1 SEHNR, CDR2 FQNEAQ (reference sequence). CDR3 in DNA: TGTGCCAGCAGCCCTGACAATAGCAATCAGCCCCAGCATTTT. This encodes CASSPDNSNQPQHF.

This clone was observed a single time. J is TRBJ2-3 and V is TRBV7-2, with 9 positions matching TRBD1. CDR3 length: 15 residues. Germline assignment: CDR1 SGHTA and CDR2 FQGNSA. The ends lost 5 bases at V and 1 base at J; junction bases unmatched: 4. CDR3 bases: TGTGCCAGCAGCGCCCGGGACAGGGGCACAGATACGCAGTATTTT. It specifies CASSARDRGTDTQYF.

This rearrangement joins TRBV5-6 to TRBJ1-1; 8 bases map to TRBD1. The trim removed 5 bases at V and 0 bases at J, leaving 9 bases unmatched. The CDR3 totals 16 residues. CDR1 and CDR2 (germline): SGHDT, YYEEEE. This CDR3 is CASRIGTGVLNTEAFF. CDR3 DNA: TGTGCCAGCAGGATAGGGACAGGAGTATTGAACACTGAAGCTTTCTTT. Combining the CDR3 with reference TRBV5-6 and TRBJ1-1 gives the whole variable domain DAGVTQSPTHLIKTRGQQVTLRCSPKSGHDTVSWYQQALGQGPQFIFQYYEEEERQRGNFPDRFSGHQFPNYSSELNVNALLLGDSALYLCASRIGTGVLNTEAFFGQGTRLTVV.

The V call is TRBV14, the J call TRBJ1-1; 9 positions match TRBD1. The J segment lost 5 bases and the V segment lost 4 bases, leaving 5 bases of the junction unmatched. This CDR3 region has 14 residues. Per germline, CDR1 SGHDN and CDR2 FVKESK. The CDR3 spells CASSPGTGWTEAFF. For the CDR3, the DNA is TGTGCCAGCAGCCCCGGGACAGGGTGGACTGAAGCTTTCTTT.

The chain links TRBV18 to TRBJ2-5; D is perhaps TRBD1 (5 bases). V lost 3 bases to trimming and J lost 3 bases, with 8 bases between them. This CDR3 contains 13 residues. Per the germline V gene, CDR1 is KGHSH and CDR2 is LQKENI. The CDR3 sequence: CASSPGREETQYF. CDR3 DNA sequence: TGTGCCAGCTCACCGGGCAGGGAAGAGACCCAGTACTTC.

The chain recombines TRBV25-1 with TRBJ2-7; TRBD2 aligns across 7 bases. Germline V gene sequence: CDR1 MGHDK, CDR2 SYGVNS. With 2 bases clipped from V and 3 bases from J, the junction kept 1 base outside the gene matches. This CDR3 is 13 amino acids long. The CDR3 sequence is CASSEAGDYEQYF. The CDR3 bases are TGTGCCAGCAGTGAAGCGGGGGACTACGAGCAGTACTTC.

The V and J genes are TRBV14 and TRBJ1-1; no clear D. V was cut by 0 bases and J by 1 base, with 9 bases left in between. CDR3 length: 15 amino acids. The germline V gene has CDR1 SGHDN and CDR2 FVKESK. The CDR3, as DNA: TGTGCCAGCAGCCAAGACCGTCTCTGGAACACTGAAGCTTTCTTT. Amino acid sequence: CASSQDRLWNTEAFF.

This chain links TRBV29-1 with TRBJ1-2; TRBD1 is a possible D gene (6 bases). This CDR3 spans 18 amino acids. V was cut by 0 bases and J by 3 bases, with 23 bases left in between. Germline loops: CDR1 SQVTM, CDR2 ANQGSEA. CDR3 nucleotide sequence: TGCAGCGTTGAAGACCCACAACACCGGGACAAATACGACTATGGCTACACCTTC. Encoded protein: CSVEDPQHRDKYDYGYTF. The whole variable domain, remainder taken from reference TRBV29-1 and TRBJ1-2, is SAVISQKPSRDICQRGTSLTIQCQVDSQVTMMFWYRQQPGQSLTLIATANQGSEATYESGFVIDKFPISRPNLTFSTLTVSNMSPEDSSIYLCSVEDPQHRDKYDYGYTFGSGTRLTVV.

V and J are TRBV5-6 and TRBJ1-2, with D perhaps TRBD1 (6 bases). Germline V gene data show CDR1 as SGHDT and CDR2 as YYEEEE. The length of the CDR3 is 19 residues. V lost 4 bases to trimming and J lost 1 base, with 26 bases between them. Here the CDR3 reads CASSVVQGFQTRSNYGYTF. The CDR3 nucleotides read TGTGCCAGCAGCGTAGTACAGGGCTTTCAGACGAGGAGTAACTATGGCTACACCTTC.